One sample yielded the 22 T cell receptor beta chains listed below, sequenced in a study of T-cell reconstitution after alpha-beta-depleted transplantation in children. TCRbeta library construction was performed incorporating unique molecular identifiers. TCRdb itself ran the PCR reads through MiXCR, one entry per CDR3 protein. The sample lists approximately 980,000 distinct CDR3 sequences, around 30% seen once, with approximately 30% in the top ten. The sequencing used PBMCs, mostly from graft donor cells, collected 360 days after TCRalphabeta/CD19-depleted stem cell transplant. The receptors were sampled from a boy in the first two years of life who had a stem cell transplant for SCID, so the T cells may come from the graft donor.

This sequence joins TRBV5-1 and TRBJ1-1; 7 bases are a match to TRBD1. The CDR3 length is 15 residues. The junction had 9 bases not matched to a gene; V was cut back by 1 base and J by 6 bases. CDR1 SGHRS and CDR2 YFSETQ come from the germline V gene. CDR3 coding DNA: TGCGCCAGCAGCTTGCAGGGGGAAATTAGGGCTGAAGCTTTCTTT. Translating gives CASSLQGEIRAEAFF.

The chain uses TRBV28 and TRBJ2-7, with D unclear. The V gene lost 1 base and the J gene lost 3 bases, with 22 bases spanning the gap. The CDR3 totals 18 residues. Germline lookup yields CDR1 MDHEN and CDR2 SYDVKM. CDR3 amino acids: CASSLSIVASTTGYEQYF. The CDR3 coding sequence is TGTGCCAGCAGTTTATCCATCGTGGCATCTACTACGGGCTACGAGCAGTACTTC.

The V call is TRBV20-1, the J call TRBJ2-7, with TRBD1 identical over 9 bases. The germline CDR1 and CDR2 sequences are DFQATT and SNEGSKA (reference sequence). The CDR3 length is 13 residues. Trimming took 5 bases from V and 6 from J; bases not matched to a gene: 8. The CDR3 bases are TGCAGTGCTTTCCGGGACAGGGTTACCGAGCAGTACTTC. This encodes CSAFRDRVTEQYF.

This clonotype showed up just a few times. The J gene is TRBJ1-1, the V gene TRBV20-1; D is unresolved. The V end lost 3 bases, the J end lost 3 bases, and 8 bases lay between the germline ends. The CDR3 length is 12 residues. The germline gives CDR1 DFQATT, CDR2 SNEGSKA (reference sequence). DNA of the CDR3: TGCAGTGCTAGCCCATTTTACACTGAAGCTTTCTTT. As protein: CSASPFYTEAFF.

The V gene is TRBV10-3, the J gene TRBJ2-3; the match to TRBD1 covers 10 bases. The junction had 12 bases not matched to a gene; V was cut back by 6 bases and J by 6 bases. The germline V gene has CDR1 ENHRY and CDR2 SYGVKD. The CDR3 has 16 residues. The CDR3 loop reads CAIRAYRDRGGDTQYF. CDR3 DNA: TGTGCCATCAGAGCCTACCGGGACAGGGGTGGGGATACGCAGTATTTT.

The CDR3, as DNA: TGCAGCGTTGAAGTTGGAGGACTAGCGGCCAAAGAGACCCAGTACTTC. Translation: CSVEVGGLAAKETQYF. V usage is TRBV29-1 and J usage is TRBJ2-5; 10 nucleotides align to TRBD2. The V gene's germline CDR1 is SQVTM and CDR2 ANQGSEA. CDR3 length: 16 amino acids. V lost 1 base, J lost 3 bases, and 8 bases stayed unmatched.

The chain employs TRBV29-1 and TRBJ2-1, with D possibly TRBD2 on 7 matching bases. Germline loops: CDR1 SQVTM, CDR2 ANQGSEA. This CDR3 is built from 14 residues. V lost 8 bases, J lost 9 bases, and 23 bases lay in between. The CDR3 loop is CSSGPTGGSTEQFF. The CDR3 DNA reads TGCAGCTCGGGCCCGACGGGGGGCTCGACTGAGCAGTTCTTC.

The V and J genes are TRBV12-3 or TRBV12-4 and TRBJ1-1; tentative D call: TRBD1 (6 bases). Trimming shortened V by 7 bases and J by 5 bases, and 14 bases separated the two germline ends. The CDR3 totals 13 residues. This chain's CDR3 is CASTNKGGTEAFF. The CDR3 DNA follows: TGTGCCAGCACCAACAAGGGGGGGACTGAAGCTTTCTTT.

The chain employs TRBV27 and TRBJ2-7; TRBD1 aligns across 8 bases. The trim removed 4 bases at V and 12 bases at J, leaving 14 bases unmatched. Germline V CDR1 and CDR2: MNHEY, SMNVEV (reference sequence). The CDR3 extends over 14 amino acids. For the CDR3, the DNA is TGTGCCAGCAGTTCACCGACAGGGGTCTCTGGTCCGTACTTC. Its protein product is CASSSPTGVSGPYF.

The CDR3 here is CASRPDRGGLGGANVLTF. CDR3 bases: TGCGCCAGCAGGCCTGACAGGGGCGGTCTCGGTGGGGCCAACGTCCTGACTTTC. This rearrangement joins TRBV5-1 to TRBJ2-6; the match to TRBD1 covers 8 bases. The germline V gene encodes CDR1 SGHRS and CDR2 YFSETQ. With 5 bases clipped from V and 3 bases from J, the junction kept 13 bases outside the gene matches. The CDR3 extends over 18 amino acids.

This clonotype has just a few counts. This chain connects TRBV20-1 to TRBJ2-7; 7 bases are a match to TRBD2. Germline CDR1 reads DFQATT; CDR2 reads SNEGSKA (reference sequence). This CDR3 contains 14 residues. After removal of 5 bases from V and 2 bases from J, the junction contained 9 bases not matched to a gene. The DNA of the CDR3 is TGCAGTGCTGTCCGGGACTACCAACCCTACGAGCAGTACTTC. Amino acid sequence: CSAVRDYQPYEQYF.

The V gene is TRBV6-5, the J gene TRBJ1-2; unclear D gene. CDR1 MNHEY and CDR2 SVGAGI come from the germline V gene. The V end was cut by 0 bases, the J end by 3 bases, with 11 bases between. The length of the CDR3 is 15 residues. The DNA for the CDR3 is TGTGCCAGCAGTTACTCGTTTACTGACTACTATGGCTACACCTTC. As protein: CASSYSFTDYYGYTF.

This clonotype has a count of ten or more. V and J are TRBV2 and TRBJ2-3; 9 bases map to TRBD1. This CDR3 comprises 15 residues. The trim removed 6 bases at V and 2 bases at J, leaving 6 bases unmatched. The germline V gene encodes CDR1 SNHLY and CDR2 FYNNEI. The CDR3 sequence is CASSSGTGSTDTQYF. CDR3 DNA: TGTGCCAGCAGCTCCGGGACAGGGTCCACAGATACGCAGTATTTT.

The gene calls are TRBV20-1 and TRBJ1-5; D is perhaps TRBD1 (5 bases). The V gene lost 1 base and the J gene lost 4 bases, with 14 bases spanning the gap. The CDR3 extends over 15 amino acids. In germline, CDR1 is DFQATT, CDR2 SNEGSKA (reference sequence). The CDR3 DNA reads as TGCAGTGCTAGAGGTGCAGGGAGGAGGAATCAGCCCCAGCATTTT. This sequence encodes CSARGAGRRNQPQHF.

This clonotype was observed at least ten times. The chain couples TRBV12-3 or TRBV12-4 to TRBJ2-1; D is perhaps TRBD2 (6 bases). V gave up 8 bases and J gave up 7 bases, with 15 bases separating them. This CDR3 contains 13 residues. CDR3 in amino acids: CASREPWVNEQFF. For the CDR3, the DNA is TGTGCCAGCCGGGAGCCCTGGGTTAATGAGCAGTTCTTC.

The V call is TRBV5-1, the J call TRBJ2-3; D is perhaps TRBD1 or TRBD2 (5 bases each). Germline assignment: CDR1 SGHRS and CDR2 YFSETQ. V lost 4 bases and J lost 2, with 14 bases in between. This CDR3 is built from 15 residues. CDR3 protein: CASSQTGTNTDTQYF. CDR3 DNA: TGCGCCAGCAGCCAAACGGGGACCAACACAGATACGCAGTATTTT.

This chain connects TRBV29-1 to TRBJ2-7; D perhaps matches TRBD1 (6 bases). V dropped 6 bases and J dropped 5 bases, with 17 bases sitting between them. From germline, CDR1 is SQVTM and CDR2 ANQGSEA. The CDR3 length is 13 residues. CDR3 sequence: CSVRGRYPDEQYF. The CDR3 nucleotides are TGCAGCGTCAGGGGCCGTTATCCGGACGAGCAGTACTTC.

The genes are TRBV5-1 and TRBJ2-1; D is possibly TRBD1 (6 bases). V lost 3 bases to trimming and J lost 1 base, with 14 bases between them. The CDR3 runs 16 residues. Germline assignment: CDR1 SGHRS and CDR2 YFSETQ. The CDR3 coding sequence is TGCGCCAGCAGCTCGATTCCGGGACATTCCTACAATGAGCAGTTCTTC. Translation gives CASSSIPGHSYNEQFF.

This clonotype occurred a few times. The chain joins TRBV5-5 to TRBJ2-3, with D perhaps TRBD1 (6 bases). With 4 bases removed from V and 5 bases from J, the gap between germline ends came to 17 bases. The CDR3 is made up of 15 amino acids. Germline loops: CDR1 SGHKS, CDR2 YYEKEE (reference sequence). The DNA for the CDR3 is TGTGCCAGCAGCCGGAGGACCCCACAGGGAGATACGCAGTATTTT. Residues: CASSRRTPQGDTQYF. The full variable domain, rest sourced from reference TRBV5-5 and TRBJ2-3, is DAGVTQSPTHLIKTRGQQVTLRCSPISGHKSVSWYQQVLGQGPQFIFQYYEKEERGRGNFPDRFSARQFPNYSSELNVNALLLGDSALYLCASSRRTPQGDTQYFGPGTRLTVL.

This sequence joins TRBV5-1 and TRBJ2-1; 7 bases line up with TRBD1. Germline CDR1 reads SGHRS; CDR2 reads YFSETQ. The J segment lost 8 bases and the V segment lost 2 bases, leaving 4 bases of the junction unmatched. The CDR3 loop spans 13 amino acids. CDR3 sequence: CASSFTGAHEQFF. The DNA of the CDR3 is TGCGCCAGCAGCTTTACAGGGGCCCATGAGCAGTTCTTC.

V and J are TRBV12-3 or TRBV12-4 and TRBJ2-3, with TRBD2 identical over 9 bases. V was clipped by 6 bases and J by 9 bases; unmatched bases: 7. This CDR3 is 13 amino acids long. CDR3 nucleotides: TGTGCCAGCAGGGTGACTAGCGGAGGGACGCAGTATTTT. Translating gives CASRVTSGGTQYF.

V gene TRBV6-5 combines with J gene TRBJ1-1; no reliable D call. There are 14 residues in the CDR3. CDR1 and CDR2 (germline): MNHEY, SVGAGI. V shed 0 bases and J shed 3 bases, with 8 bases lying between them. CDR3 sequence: CASSYSGGDTEAFF. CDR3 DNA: TGTGCCAGCAGTTACTCGGGCGGGGACACTGAAGCTTTCTTT.